Listed below are T cell receptor beta chains from one sample, sequenced in a study of control samples from healthy donors and cancer patients. Libraries were prepared by immunoSEQ multiplex PCR; TCRdb keeps only in-frame clonotypes and omits some of them. The sample lists tens of thousands of clones, roughly 84% occurring once. The sequencing sample was made of blood. These receptors all come from a woman in her 50s in good health. CDR3s include the opening cysteine and the closing phenylalanine or tryptophan. Fields, in order: CDR3 length, J gene, V gene, clone size, D gene, CDR3 protein, CDR3 DNA. D genes are given only for firm matches. Size is omitted from some rows. Given values are once, few, many or a class for expanded clones.

>12|TRBJ1-2|TRBV7-2|NA|NA
CASSLLGEGYTF
TGTGCCAGCAGCTTGTTAGGGGAAGGCTACACCTTC
>13|TRBJ1-2|TRBV19|NA|NA
CASTLKRGAGYTF
TGTGCCAGTACCCTAAAAAGGGGGGCAGGCTACACCTTC
>14|TRBJ1-4|TRBV7-9|NA|NA
CASSLIGSNEKLFF
TGTGCCAGCAGCTTGATAGGGTCTAATGAAAAACTGTTTTTT
>15|TRBJ1-4|TRBV4-2|once|NA
CASSQAWGTNEKLFF
TGTGCCAGCAGCCAAGCATGGGGAACTAATGAAAAACTGTTTTTT
>15|TRBJ1-1|TRBV6-5|once|NA
CASSYSFNRNTEAFF
TGTGCCAGCAGTTATAGTTTCAACCGGAACACTGAAGCTTTCTTT
>12|TRBJ2-5|TRBV14|NA|NA
CASSDYWETQYF
TGTGCCAGCAGCGACTATTGGGAGACCCAGTACTTC
>15|TRBJ1-3|TRBV5-1|NA|TRBD1
CASSLGTGIGNTIYF
TGCGCCAGCAGCTTGGGGACAGGGATTGGAAACACCATATATTTT
>15|TRBJ1-2|TRBV7-8|NA|NA
CASSFTGRQSYGYTF
TGTGCCAGCAGCTTTACCGGGCGGCAGAGTTATGGCTACACCTTC
>11|TRBJ1-2|TRBV2|NA|NA
CASSDPGGYTF
TGTGCCAGCAGTGACCCGGGGGGCTACACCTTC
>15|TRBJ1-2|TRBV7-2|NA|TRBD1
CASSLARDRDYGYTF
TGTGCCAGCTCACTTGCCCGGGACAGGGACTATGGCTACACCTTC
>14|TRBJ2-3|TRBV5-1|NA|TRBD1
CASRRGQGQNTQYF
TGCGCCAGCAGAAGAGGACAGGGGCAGAATACGCAGTATTTT
>17|TRBJ2-7|TRBV4-1|NA|NA
CASSHASTPGVRNEQYF
TGCGCCAGCAGCCACGCTTCCACGCCAGGGGTGAGGAACGAGCAGTACTTC
>13|TRBJ1-6|TRBV6-5|NA|NA
CASRRASDSPLHF
TGTGCCAGCAGGCGGGCCTCAGATTCACCCCTCCACTTT
>17|TRBJ2-4|TRBV5-4|once|NA
CASSRDSPVLAKNIQYF
TGTGCCAGCAGTCGTGACAGTCCGGTACTAGCCAAAAACATTCAGTACTTC
>17|TRBJ2-1|TRBV9|NA|NA
CASSVGGGALLADEQFF
TGTGCCAGCAGCGTAGGAGGGGGGGCTCTTTTGGCGGATGAGCAGTTCTTC
>15|TRBJ1-3|TRBV11-2|NA|NA
CASSLGQLYGNTIYF
TGTGCCAGCAGCTTAGGGCAGCTATATGGAAACACCATATATTTT
>12|TRBJ2-5|TRBV12-3/TRBV12-4|NA|NA
CASQGGRETQYF
TGTGCCAGCCAGGGGGGTAGAGAGACCCAGTACTTC
>13|TRBJ2-1|TRBV2|NA|NA
CASREYIGTLIIF
TGTGCCAGCAGGGAGTATATCGGGACCTTAATCATCTTC
>14|TRBJ2-7|TRBV7-2|NA|TRBD1
CASRLTGIDYEQYF
TGTGCCAGCAGATTGACAGGGATTGACTACGAGCAGTACTTC
>16|TRBJ1-4|TRBV10-3|NA|NA
CAISYDIRGNNEKLFF
TGTGCCATCAGCTACGATATCAGGGGAAATAATGAAAAACTGTTTTTT
>13|TRBJ1-1|TRBV5-6|NA|NA
CASSTQSVTEAFF
TGTGCCAGCAGCACCCAGAGTGTGACTGAAGCTTTCTTT
>14|TRBJ2-4|TRBV6-5|NA|NA
CASSSDLAKNIQYF
TGTGCCAGCAGTTCGGATCTAGCCAAAAACATTCAGTACTTC
>15|TRBJ2-5|TRBV6-1|NA|NA
CASSEAGIDIRTQYF
TGTGCCAGCAGTGAAGCAGGGATTGACATTAGGACCCAGTACTTC
>15|TRBJ2-3|TRBV19|NA|NA
CASSTPGAGTDTQYF
TGTGCCAGTAGTACCCCAGGGGCTGGCACAGATACGCAGTATTTT
>12|TRBJ2-7|TRBV11-2|NA|NA
CASSLGLGGQYF
TGTGCCAGCAGCTTAGGTTTGGGTGGGCAGTACTTC
>16|TRBJ2-7|TRBV4-2|once|NA
CASSQERLGSRDEQYF
TGTGCCAGCAGCCAGGAACGACTGGGGAGCCGGGACGAGCAGTACTTC
>17|TRBJ2-7|TRBV5-8|NA|TRBD1
CASSLITGGSYSYEQYF
TGTGCCAGCAGCTTAATTACAGGGGGATCTTACTCCTACGAGCAGTACTTC
>13|TRBJ1-2|TRBV2|NA|NA
CASSERDIYGYTF
TGTGCCAGCAGTGAACGGGACATCTATGGCTACACCTTC
>15|TRBJ2-3|TRBV4-2|NA|NA
CASSQSHKRADTQYF
TGTGCCAGCAGCCAATCTCACAAGAGGGCAGATACGCAGTATTTT
>15|TRBJ2-1|TRBV5-4|NA|NA
CASSLPGTLYNEQFF
TGTGCCAGCAGCCTTCCCGGGACACTTTACAATGAGCAGTTCTTC
>16|TRBJ1-6|TRBV7-2|once|NA
CASSLGTTRSNSPLHF
TGTGCCAGCAGCTTAGGTACGACAAGGTCGAATTCACCCCTCCACTTT
>16|TRBJ2-3|TRBV11-2|few|NA
CASSLDMRGSTDTQYF
TGTGCCAGCAGCTTAGATATGAGGGGAAGCACAGATACGCAGTATTTT
>15|TRBJ2-2|TRBV24-1|NA|NA
CATSDRGRNTGELFF
TGTGCCACCAGTGATCGGGGACGGAACACCGGGGAGCTGTTTTTT
>13|TRBJ2-1|TRBV5-1|NA|NA
CASSLNRNNEQFF
TGCGCCAGCAGCTTGAACAGGAACAATGAGCAGTTCTTC
>16|TRBJ2-7|TRBV5-6|NA|TRBD1
CASTSERQGYNYEQYF
TGTGCCAGCACCTCTGAACGACAGGGATATAACTACGAGCAGTACTTC
>14|TRBJ2-7|TRBV9|NA|NA
CASSVAQGGYEQYF
TGTGCCAGCAGCGTAGCCCAAGGGGGCTACGAGCAGTACTTC
>14|TRBJ1-6|TRBV10-3|NA|NA
CAISDRTENSPLHF
TGTGCCATCAGTGACCGGACGGAGAATTCACCCCTCCACTTT
>16|TRBJ1-1|TRBV5-1|NA|TRBD1
CASSLGFGGQGKEAFF
TGCGCCAGCAGCTTGGGCTTTGGGGGACAGGGCAAGGAAGCTTTCTTT
>14|TRBJ1-1|TRBV18|NA|TRBD1
CASSKETGDTEAFF
TGTGCCAGCTCAAAAGAGACAGGGGACACTGAAGCTTTCTTT
>13|TRBJ2-3|TRBV7-9|NA|NA
CASSSLTLDTQYF
TGTGCCAGCAGCTCCCTAACTTTGGATACGCAGTATTTT
>13|TRBJ2-1|TRBV27|once|TRBD2
CASSLRVAGGQFF
TGTGCCAGCAGCCTTAGGGTTGCGGGGGGCCAGTTCTTC